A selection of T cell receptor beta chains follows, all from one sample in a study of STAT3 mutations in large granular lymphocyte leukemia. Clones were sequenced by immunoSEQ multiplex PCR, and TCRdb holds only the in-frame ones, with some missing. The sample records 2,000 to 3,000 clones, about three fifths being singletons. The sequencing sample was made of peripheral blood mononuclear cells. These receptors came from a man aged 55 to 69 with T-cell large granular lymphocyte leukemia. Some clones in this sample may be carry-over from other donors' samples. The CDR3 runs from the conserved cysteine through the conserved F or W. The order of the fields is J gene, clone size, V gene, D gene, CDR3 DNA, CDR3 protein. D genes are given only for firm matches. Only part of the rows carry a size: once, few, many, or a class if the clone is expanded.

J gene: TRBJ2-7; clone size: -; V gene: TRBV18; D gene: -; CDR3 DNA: TGTGCCAGCTCACCAGGGGGACGCTCCTACGAGCAGTACTTC; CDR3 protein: CASSPGGRSYEQYF
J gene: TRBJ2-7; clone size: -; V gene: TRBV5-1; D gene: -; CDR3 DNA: TGCGCCAGCAGCATCACAGGGAGCTCCTACGAGCAGTACTTC; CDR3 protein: CASSITGSSYEQYF
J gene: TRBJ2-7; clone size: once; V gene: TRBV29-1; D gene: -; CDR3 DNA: TGCAGCGTTGGGACATCTATGTACGAGCAGTACTTC; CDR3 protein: CSVGTSMYEQYF
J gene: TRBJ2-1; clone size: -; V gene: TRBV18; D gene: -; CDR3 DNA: TGTGCCAGCTCGCCCGGGGGCCCCAATGAGCAGTTCTTC; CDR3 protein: CASSPGGPNEQFF
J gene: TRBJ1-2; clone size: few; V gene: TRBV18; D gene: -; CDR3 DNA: TGTGCCAGCTCACAGGGGAATGGCTACACCTTC; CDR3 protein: CASSQGNGYTF
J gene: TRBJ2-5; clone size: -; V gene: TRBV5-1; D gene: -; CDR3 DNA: TGCGCCAGCAGCGATGGCGGACAGATCCAAGAGACCCAGTACTTC; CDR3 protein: CASSDGGQIQETQYF
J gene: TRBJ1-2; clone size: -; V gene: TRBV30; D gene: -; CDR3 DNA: TGTGCTGGAGCGGTCAGCACTTATGGCTACACCTTC; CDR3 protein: CAGAVSTYGYTF
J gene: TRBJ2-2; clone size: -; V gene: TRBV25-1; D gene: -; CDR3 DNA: TGTGCCAGCAGTGCGTCCGGGGGGGAGCTGTTTTTT; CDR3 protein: CASSASGGELFF
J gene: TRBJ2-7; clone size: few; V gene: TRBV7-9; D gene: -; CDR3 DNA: TGTGCCAGCAGCTCCAAGGACACATCGCTCTACGAGCAGTACTTC; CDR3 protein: CASSSKDTSLYEQYF
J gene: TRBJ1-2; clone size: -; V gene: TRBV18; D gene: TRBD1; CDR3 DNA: TGTGCCAGCTCACCGGACAGGAACTACTATGGCTACACCTTC; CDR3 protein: CASSPDRNYYGYTF
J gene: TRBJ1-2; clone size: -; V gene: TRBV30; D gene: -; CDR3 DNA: TGTGCCTGGACCCCTGGAGGCTATGGCTACACCTTC; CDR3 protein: CAWTPGGYGYTF
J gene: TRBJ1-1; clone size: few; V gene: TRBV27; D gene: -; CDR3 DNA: TGTGCCAGCAGTGCTCCCTCTGGGGGTGACACTGAAGCTTTCTTT; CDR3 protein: CASSAPSGGDTEAFF
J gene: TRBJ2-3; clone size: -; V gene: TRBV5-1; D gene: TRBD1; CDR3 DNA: TGCGCCAGCAGCGCGACAGGGGGAAGACCAGATACGCAGTATTTT; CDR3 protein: CASSATGGRPDTQYF
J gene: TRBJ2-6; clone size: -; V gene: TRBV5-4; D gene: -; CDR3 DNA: TGTGCCAGCAGCCCTGACGGCTCTGGGGCCAACGTCCTGACTTTC; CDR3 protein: CASSPDGSGANVLTF
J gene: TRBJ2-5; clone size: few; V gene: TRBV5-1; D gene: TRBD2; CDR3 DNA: TGCGCCAGCAGCTATTGGGGAGGGGAGACCCAGTACTTC; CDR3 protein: CASSYWGGETQYF
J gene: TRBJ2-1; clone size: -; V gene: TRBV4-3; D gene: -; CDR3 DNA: TGCGCCAGCAGCCCGGACTCCTACAATGAGCAGTTCTTC; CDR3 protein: CASSPDSYNEQFF
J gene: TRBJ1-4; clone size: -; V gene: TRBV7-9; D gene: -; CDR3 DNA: TGTGCCAGCAGCTTAGGCGTAGCACGGAGGACGAATGAAAAACTGTTTTTT; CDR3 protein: CASSLGVARRTNEKLFF
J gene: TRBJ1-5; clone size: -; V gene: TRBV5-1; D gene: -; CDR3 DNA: TGCGCCAGCAGCTGGGGGGGACTGGGAAGCAATCAGCCCCAGCATTTT; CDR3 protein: CASSWGGLGSNQPQHF
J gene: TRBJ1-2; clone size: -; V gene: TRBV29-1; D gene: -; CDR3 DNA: TGCAGCGCCGCGGCGGGGACCGCTAACTATGGCTACACCTTC; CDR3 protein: CSAAAGTANYGYTF
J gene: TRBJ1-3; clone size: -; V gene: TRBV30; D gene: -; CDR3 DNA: TGTGCTCAGCGACAGGCCTCTGGAAACACCATATATTTT; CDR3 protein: CAQRQASGNTIYF
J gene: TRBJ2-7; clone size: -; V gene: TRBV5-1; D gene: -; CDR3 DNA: TGCGCCAGCAGCTTGAACAACGAGCAGTACTTC; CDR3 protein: CASSLNNEQYF
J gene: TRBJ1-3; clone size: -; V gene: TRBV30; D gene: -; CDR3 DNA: TGTGCTGGGACGGTAGGAAACACCATATATTTT; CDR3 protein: CAGTVGNTIYF